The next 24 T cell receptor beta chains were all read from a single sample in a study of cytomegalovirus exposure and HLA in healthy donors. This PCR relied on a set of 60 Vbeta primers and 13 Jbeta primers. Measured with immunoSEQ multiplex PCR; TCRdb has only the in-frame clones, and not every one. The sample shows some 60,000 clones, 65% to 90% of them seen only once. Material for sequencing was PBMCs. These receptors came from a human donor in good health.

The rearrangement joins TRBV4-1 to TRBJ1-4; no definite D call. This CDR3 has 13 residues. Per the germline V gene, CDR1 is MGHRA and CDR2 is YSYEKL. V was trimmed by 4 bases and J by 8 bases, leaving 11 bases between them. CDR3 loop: CASSLVTREKLFF. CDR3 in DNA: TGCGCCAGCAGCCTCGTAACGAGGGAAAAACTGTTTTTT.

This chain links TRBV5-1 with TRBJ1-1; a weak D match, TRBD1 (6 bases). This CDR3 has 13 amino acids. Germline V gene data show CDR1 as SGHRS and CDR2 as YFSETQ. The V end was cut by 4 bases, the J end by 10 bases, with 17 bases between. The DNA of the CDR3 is TGCGCCAGCAGCCCCACAGTAGAAGGGGGAGCTTTCTTT. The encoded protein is CASSPTVEGGAFF.

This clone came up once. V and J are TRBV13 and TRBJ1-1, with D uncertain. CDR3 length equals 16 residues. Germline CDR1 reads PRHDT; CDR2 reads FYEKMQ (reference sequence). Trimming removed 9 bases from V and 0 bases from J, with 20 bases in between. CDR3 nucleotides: TGTGCCAGTCGGAGGGAGTCGCTCGCCATGAACACTGAAGCTTTCTTT. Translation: CASRRESLAMNTEAFF.

CDR3: CSAGTWYGYTF. The DNA for the CDR3 is TGCAGTGCGGGGACTTGGTATGGCTACACCTTC. The J gene is TRBJ1-2, the V gene TRBV20-1; tentatively, D is TRBD1 (5 bases). The V and J ends lost 6 bases and 5 bases respectively, with 10 bases between them. CDR1 is DFQATT and CDR2 is SNEGSKA in the germline V gene (reference sequence). The CDR3 has 11 residues.

Written as DNA, the CDR3 is TGCAGCGCCCTCCCCTCCGAGGGACAGCCCCAGCATTTT. Translation: CSALPSEGQPQHF. The genes are TRBV29-1 and TRBJ1-5; D gene unclear. CDR3 size: 13 residues. CDR1 is SQVTM, CDR2 ANQGSEA, per germline. V was shortened by 7 bases and J by 7 bases, with 17 bases between the two germline ends.

The CDR3 spells CASSPPHTGGLLYEQYF. The CDR3 DNA is TGTGCCAGCAGTCCGCCCCATACAGGGGGCCTCCTCTACGAGCAGTACTTC. The chain is built from TRBV28 and TRBJ2-7, with TRBD1 matching 9 bases. The CDR3 loop spans 17 amino acids. Germline V gene lookup returns CDR1 MDHEN and CDR2 SYDVKM. V dropped 5 bases and J dropped 3; count of bases not matched to a gene: 14.

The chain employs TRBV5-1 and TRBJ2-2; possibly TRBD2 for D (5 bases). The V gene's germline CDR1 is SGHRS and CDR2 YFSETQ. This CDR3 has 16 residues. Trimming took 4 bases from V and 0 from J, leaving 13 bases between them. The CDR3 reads CASSAIAIANTGELFF. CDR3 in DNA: TGCGCCAGCAGCGCCATAGCGATCGCGAACACCGGGGAGCTGTTTTTT.

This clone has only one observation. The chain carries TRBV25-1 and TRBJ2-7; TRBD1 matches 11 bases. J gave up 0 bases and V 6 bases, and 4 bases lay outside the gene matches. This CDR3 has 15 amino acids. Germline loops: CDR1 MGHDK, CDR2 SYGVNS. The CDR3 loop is CASSRGTGGSYEQYF. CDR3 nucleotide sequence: TGTGCCAGCAGCCGCGGGACAGGGGGCTCCTACGAGCAGTACTTC.

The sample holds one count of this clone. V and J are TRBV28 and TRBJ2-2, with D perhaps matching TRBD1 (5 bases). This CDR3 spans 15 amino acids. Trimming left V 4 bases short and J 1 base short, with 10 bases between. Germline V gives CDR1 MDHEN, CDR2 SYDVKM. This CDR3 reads CASSYLDRNTGELFF. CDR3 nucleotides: TGTGCCAGCAGTTATCTAGACAGGAACACCGGGGAGCTGTTTTTT. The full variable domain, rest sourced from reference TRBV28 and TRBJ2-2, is DVKVTQSSRYLVKRTGEKVFLECVQDMDHENMFWYRQDPGLGLRLIYFSYDVKMKEKGDIPEGYSVSREKKERFSLILESASTNQTSMYLCASSYLDRNTGELFFGEGSRLTVL.

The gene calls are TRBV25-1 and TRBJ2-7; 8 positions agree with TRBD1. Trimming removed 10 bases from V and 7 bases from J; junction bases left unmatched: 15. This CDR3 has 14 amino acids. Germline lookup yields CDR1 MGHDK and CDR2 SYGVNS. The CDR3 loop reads CATSPQGAAREQYF. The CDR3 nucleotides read TGTGCCACTTCACCTCAGGGGGCCGCGAGGGAGCAGTACTTC.

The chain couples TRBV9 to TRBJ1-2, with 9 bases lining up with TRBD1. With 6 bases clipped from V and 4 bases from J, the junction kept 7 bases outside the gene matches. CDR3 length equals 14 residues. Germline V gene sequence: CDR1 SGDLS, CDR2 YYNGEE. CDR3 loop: CASNWGQGAYGYTF. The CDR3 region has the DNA TGTGCCAGCAACTGGGGACAGGGTGCCTATGGCTACACCTTC.

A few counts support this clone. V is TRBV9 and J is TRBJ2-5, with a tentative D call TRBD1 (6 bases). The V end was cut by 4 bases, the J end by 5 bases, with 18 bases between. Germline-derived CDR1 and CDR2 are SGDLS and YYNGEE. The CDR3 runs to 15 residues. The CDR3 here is CASSPRDNPGETQYF. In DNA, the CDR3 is TGTGCCAGCAGCCCACGGGACAACCCTGGGGAGACCCAGTACTTC.

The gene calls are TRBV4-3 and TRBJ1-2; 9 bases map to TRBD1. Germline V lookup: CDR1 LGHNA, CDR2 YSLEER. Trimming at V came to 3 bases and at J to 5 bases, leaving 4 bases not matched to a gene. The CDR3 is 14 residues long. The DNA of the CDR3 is TGCGCCAGCAGCCAGCGACAGGGGGTGTATGGCTACACCTTC. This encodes CASSQRQGVYGYTF.

The CDR3 DNA reads TGTGCCAGCAGTGGCAGGGTTTGGTTCGGTGAGACCCAGTACTTC. This encodes CASSGRVWFGETQYF. The V and J genes are TRBV6-1 and TRBJ2-5, with TRBD1 as a possible D gene (5 bases). Per germline, CDR1 MNHNS and CDR2 SASEGT. The V gene lost 4 bases and the J gene lost 5 bases, with 17 bases spanning the gap. This CDR3 has 15 amino acids.

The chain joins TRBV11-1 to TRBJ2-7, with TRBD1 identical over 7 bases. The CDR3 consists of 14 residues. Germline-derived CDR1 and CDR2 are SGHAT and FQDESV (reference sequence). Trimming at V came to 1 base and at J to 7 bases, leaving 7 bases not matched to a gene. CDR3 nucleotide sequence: TGTGCCAGCAGCTTAGGGACAGGACGGTGGGAGCAGTACTTC. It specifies CASSLGTGRWEQYF.

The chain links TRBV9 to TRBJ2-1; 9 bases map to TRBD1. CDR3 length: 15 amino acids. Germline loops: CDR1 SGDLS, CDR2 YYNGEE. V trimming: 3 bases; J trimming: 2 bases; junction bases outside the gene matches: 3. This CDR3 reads CASSGGTGTYNEQFF. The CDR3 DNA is TGTGCCAGCAGCGGGGGGACAGGGACCTACAATGAGCAGTTCTTC.

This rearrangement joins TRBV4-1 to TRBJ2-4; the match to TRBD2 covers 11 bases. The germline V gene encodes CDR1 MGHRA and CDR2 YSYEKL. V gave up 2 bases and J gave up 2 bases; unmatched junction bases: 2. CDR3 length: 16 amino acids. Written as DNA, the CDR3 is TGCGCCAGCAGCCAACCGACTAGCGGGACCAAAAACATTCAGTACTTC. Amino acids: CASSQPTSGTKNIQYF.

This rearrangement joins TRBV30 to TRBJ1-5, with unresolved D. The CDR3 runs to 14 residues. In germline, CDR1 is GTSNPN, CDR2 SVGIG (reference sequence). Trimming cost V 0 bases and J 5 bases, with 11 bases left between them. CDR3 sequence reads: CAWSVLQDDQPQHF. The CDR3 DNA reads TGTGCCTGGAGTGTACTCCAGGATGATCAGCCCCAGCATTTT.

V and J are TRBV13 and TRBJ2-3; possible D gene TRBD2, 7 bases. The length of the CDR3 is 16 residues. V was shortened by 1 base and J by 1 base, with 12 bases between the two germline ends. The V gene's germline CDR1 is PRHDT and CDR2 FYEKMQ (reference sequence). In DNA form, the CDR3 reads TGTGCCAGCAGCTTAGTGAGGCGGGGGCGCACAGATACGCAGTATTTT. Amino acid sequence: CASSLVRRGRTDTQYF.

The CDR3 here is CASSESRTRWPQGTFF. CDR3 sequence (DNA): TGCGCCAGCAGTGAGTCTCGGACTAGATGGCCCCAGGGAACGTTCTTC. The rearrangement joins TRBV10-1 to TRBJ2-1; TRBD2 agrees at 7 bases. The germline gives CDR1 WNHNN, CDR2 SYGVQD (reference sequence). V gave up 0 bases and J gave up 15 bases; unmatched junction bases: 17. CDR3 length: 16 amino acids.

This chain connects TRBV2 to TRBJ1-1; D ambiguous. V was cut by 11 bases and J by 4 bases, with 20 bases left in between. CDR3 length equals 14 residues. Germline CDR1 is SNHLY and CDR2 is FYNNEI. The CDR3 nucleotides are TGTGCCCGACGGAGGACGGGCGTGGGCACTGAAGCTTTCTTT. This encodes CARRRTGVGTEAFF.

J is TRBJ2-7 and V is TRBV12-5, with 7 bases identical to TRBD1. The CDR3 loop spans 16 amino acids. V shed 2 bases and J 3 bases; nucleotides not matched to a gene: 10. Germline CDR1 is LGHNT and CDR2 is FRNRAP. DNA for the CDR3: TGTGCTAGTGGTTTGTATAGGGGGCAGGGTGTCTACGAGCAGTACTTC. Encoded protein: CASGLYRGQGVYEQYF.

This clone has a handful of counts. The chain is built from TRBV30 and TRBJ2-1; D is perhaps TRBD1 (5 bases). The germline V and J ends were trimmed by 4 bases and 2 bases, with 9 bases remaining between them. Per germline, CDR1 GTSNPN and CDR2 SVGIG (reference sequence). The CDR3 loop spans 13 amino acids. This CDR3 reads CAWKGNTYNEQFF. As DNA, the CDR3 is TGTGCCTGGAAGGGGAACACCTACAATGAGCAGTTCTTC.

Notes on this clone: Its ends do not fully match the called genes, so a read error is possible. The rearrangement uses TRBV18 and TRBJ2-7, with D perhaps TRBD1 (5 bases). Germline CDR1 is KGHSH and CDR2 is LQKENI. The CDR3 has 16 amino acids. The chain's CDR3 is CASSPPGKGVGYEQYF. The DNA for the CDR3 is TGTGCCAGCTCCCCACCCGGCAAAGGGGTAGGCTACGAGCAGTACTTC.